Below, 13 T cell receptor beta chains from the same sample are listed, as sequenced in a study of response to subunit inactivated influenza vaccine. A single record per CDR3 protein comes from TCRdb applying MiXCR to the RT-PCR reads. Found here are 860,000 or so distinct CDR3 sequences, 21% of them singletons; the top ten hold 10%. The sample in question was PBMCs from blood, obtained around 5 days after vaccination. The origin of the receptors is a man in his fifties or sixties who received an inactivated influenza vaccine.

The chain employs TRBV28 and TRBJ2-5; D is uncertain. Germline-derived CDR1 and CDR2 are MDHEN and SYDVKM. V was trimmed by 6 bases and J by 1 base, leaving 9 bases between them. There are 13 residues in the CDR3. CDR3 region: CASRAGSQETQYF. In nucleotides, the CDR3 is TGTGCCAGCAGGGCCGGAAGCCAAGAGACCCAGTACTTC.

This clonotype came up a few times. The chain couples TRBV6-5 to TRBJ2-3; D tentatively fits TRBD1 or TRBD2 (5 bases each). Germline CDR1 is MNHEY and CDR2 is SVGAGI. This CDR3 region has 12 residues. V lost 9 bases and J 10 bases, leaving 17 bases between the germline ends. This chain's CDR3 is CASEGYSGPQYF. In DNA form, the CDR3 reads TGTGCCAGTGAGGGGTACTCAGGTCCGCAGTATTTT.

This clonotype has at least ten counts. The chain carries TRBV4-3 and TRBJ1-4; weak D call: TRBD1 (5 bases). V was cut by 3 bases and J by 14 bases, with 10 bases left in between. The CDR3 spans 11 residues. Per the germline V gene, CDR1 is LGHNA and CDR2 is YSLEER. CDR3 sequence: CASSHRVALFF. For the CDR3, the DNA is TGCGCCAGCAGCCACAGGGTGGCCCTGTTTTTT.

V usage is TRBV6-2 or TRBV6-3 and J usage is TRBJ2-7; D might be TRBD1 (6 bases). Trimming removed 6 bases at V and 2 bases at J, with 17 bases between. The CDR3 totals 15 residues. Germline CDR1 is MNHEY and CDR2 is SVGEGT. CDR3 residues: CASSPRGPTAYEQYF. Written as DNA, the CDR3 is TGTGCCAGCAGCCCCAGGGGTCCAACCGCCTACGAGCAGTACTTC.

In DNA form, the CDR3 reads TGTGCCAGCAGTGACAGCGGAACCCAAGAGACCCAGTACTTC. Protein sequence: CASSDSGTQETQYF. This chain uses TRBV27 with TRBJ2-5; D could derive from TRBD1 or TRBD2 (5 bases each). The CDR3 has 14 amino acids. V shed 5 bases and J shed 1 base, with 11 bases lying between them. The V gene's germline CDR1 is MNHEY and CDR2 SMNVEV (reference sequence).

CDR3 sequence (DNA): TGTGCCAGCAAAGGACTAGCGGCCCAAGAGACCCAGTACTTC. This sequence encodes CASKGLAAQETQYF. This rearrangement joins TRBV6-1 to TRBJ2-5, with 10 bases matching TRBD2. CDR1 and CDR2 from the germline V gene are MNHNS and SASEGT. The CDR3 runs to 14 residues. Losses at the gene ends were 7 bases for V and 1 base for J; bases not matched to a gene: 3.

The CDR3, as DNA: TGTGCCAGCAGCTTAGGGTTGGGGGGCCAAGAGACCCAGTACTTC. It specifies CASSLGLGGQETQYF. The chain recombines TRBV7-9 with TRBJ2-5, with D perhaps TRBD2 (6 bases). CDR1 and CDR2 (germline): SEHNR, FQNEAQ (reference sequence). This CDR3 is built from 15 residues. Trimming removed 1 base at V and 1 base at J, with 10 bases between.

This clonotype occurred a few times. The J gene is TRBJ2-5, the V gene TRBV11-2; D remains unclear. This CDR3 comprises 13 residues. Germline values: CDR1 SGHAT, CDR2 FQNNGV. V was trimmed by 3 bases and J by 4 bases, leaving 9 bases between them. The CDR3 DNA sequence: TGTGCCAGCAGCTTTGTCCGGCTAGAGACCCAGTACTTC. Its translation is CASSFVRLETQYF. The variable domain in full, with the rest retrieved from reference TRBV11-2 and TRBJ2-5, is EAGVAQSPRYKIIEKRQSVAFWCNPISGHATLYWYQQILGQGPKLLIQFQNNGVVDDSQLPKDRFSAERLKGVDSTLKIQPAKLEDSAVYLCASSFVRLETQYFGPGTRLLVL.

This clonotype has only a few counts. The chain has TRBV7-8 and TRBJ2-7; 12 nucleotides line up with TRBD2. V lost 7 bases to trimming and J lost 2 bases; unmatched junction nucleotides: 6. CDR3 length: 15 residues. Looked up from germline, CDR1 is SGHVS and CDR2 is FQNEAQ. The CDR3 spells CASTLAGGWAYEQYF. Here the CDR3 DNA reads TGTGCCAGCACTCTAGCGGGAGGGTGGGCCTACGAGCAGTACTTC.

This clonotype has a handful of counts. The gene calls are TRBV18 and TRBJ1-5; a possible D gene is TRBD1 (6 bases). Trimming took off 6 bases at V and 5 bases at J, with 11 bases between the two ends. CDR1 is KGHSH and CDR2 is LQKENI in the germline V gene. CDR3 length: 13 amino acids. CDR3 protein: CASSPDSHQPQHF. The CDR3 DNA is TGTGCCAGCTCCCCGGACAGTCATCAGCCCCAGCATTTT.

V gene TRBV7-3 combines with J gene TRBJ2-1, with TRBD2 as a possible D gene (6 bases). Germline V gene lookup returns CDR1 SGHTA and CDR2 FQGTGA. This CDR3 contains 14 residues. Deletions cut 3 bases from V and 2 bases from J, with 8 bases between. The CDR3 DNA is TGTGCCAGCAGCTTTACTAGCACCTACAATGAGCAGTTCTTC. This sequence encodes CASSFTSTYNEQFF.

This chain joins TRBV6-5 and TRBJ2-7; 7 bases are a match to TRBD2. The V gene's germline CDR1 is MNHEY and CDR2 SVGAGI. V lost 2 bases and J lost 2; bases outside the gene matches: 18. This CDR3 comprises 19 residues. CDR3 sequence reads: CASSYRAGLSIQGPYEQYF. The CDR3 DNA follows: TGTGCCAGCAGTTACCGGGCGGGACTATCCATCCAAGGGCCCTACGAGCAGTACTTC.

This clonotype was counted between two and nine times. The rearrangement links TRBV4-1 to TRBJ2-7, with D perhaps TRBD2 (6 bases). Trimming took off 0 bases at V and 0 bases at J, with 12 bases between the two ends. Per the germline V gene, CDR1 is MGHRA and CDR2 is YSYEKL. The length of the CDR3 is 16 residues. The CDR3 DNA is TGCGCCAGCAGCCAAGATGGTCTGCGGGGCTCCTACGAGCAGTACTTC. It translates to CASSQDGLRGSYEQYF.